Below are 8 T cell receptor beta chains sequenced from a single sample in a study of Ad26.COV2.S vaccination and SARS-CoV-2 variants. Some clones are missing from TCRdb's copy, which holds only in-frame ones; the method was immunoSEQ multiplex PCR. The top ten clones hold under 3% of a sample with approximately 250,000 clones, 70% to 90% of them seen once. Specified treatment: roughly 19 received Ad26.COV2.S at low or high dose, single or two shots; roughly five received placebo; per-sample allocation not given. Sampling took place 63 days after the first vaccine or placebo injection. The sample was peripheral blood, taken in a trial of Ad26.COV2.S vaccine versus placebo. Receptor source: a person aged 18-60 years who received the Ad26.COV2.S COVID-19 vaccine or a placebo.

The gene calls are TRBV18 and TRBJ2-1; D is ambiguous. The CDR3 consists of 13 residues. CDR1 and CDR2 from the germline V gene are KGHSH and LQKENI. Trimming pared 0 bases from V and 10 bases from J, leaving 10 bases between. CDR3 region: CASSPPITTEQFF. CDR3 nucleotides: TGTGCCAGCTCACCACCGATTACAACCGAGCAGTTCTTC.

This clone was picked up one time. The CDR3 DNA is TGCGCCAGCAGCCGAAGTCGAACAGAGAGCACAGATACGCAGTATTTT. Translating gives CASSRSRTESTDTQYF. The chain links TRBV5-1 to TRBJ2-3; D remains ambiguous. This CDR3 has 16 amino acids. Trimming took off 4 bases at V and 0 bases at J, with 15 bases between the two ends. Germline values: CDR1 SGHRS, CDR2 YFSETQ. The full variable domain, rest sourced from reference TRBV5-1 and TRBJ2-3, is KAGVTQTPRYLIKTRGQQVTLSCSPISGHRSVSWYQQTPGQGLQFLFEYFSETQRNKGNFPGRFSGRQFSNSRSEMNVSTLELGDSALYLCASSRSRTESTDTQYFGPGTRLTVL.

The V and J genes are TRBV2 and TRBJ1-5, with D possibly matching TRBD1 (6 bases). The CDR3 runs to 14 residues. Germline CDR1 reads SNHLY; CDR2 reads FYNNEI. Trimming took 4 bases from V and 4 from J, leaving 11 bases between them. In nucleotides, the CDR3 is TGTGCCAGCAGTGGGGGGCAGTCAAATCAGCCCCAGCATTTT. Translating gives CASSGGQSNQPQHF.

The chain carries TRBV6-6 and TRBJ2-2, with 8 bases aligning to TRBD1. Germline trimming cut 5 bases from V and 4 bases from J; bases unmatched to any gene: 9. This CDR3 region has 16 residues. The germline CDR1 and CDR2 sequences are MNHNY and SVGAGI (reference sequence). CDR3: CASSRGQGGGTGELFF. The CDR3 nucleotides are TGTGCCAGCAGTAGAGGACAGGGAGGAGGCACCGGGGAGCTGTTTTTT.

The V gene is TRBV7-2, the J gene TRBJ1-6; D unresolved. The V end was cut by 1 base, the J end by 14 bases, with 12 bases between. The germline CDR1 and CDR2 sequences are SGHTA and FQGNSA. This CDR3 region has 13 residues. The CDR3 sequence is CASSLDRQHTLHF. DNA for the CDR3: TGTGCCAGCAGCTTAGATAGGCAGCACACCCTCCACTTT.

This clone was seen a single time. The chain couples TRBV4-2 to TRBJ1-3, with TRBD1 matching 8 bases. This CDR3 contains 17 residues. J was trimmed by 0 bases and V by 3 bases; bases with no gene match: 7. Germline CDR1 and CDR2: LGHNA and YNFKEQ. The CDR3 protein is CASSQAGGQSSGNTIYF. The DNA of the CDR3 is TGTGCCAGCAGCCAGGCAGGGGGCCAGAGCTCTGGAAACACCATATATTTT.

The chain employs TRBV6-4 and TRBJ2-6; D not certain. The CDR3 is made up of 13 amino acids. V was shortened by 8 bases and J by 0 bases, with 5 bases between the two germline ends. Germline loops: CDR1 MRHNA, CDR2 SNTAGT. The CDR3 nucleotides read TGTGCCAGCCGGAGCTCTGGGGCCAACGTCCTGACTTTC. Protein: CASRSSGANVLTF.

The genes are TRBV20-1 and TRBJ1-1; D gene unclear. The germline gives CDR1 DFQATT, CDR2 SNEGSKA (reference sequence). This CDR3 has 9 amino acids. DNA of the CDR3: TGCAGAGTGGGAGATGGAGCTTTCTTT. This sequence encodes CRVGDGAFF.